One and the same sample provided the 24 T cell receptor beta chains below, sequenced in a study of OX40 agonist ivuxolimab in advanced cancers. The repertoire was sequenced with immunoSEQ multiplex PCR; TCRdb's copy has only in-frame clones and lacks some. This table holds approximately 70,000 clones, 86% found once. Material: CD4+ or CD8+ T cells sorted from blood, obtained in a trial of the OX40 agonist ivuxolimab. These receptors were obtained from an adult with an advanced solid tumor such as melanoma, head and neck, liver or kidney cancer.

The chain is built from TRBV7-9 and TRBJ2-5; D unclear. The CDR3 sequence is 15 residues long. CDR1 is SEHNR, CDR2 FQNEAQ, per germline (reference sequence). The germline V and J ends were trimmed by 5 bases and 5 bases, with 18 bases remaining between them. CDR3 in amino acids: CASSPPRTVWETQYF. In DNA form, the CDR3 reads TGTGCCAGCAGCCCACCGAGAACAGTCTGGGAGACCCAGTACTTC.

The gene calls are TRBV30 and TRBJ1-6; D is unresolved. The length of the CDR3 is 13 residues. Trimming shortened V by 0 bases and J by 13 bases, and 13 bases separated the two germline ends. CDR1 and CDR2 (germline): GTSNPN, SVGIG (reference sequence). The CDR3 coding sequence is TGTGCCTGGAGTGTAGTGGGAGCAGGTCCCCTCCACTTT. This translates into CAWSVVGAGPLHF.

This sequence joins TRBV5-1 and TRBJ2-7, with a tentative D call TRBD2 (5 bases). Between the trimmed V and J ends, which lost 4 bases and 5 bases, there was a span of 16 bases. The CDR3 sequence is 14 residues long. Germline V gives CDR1 SGHRS, CDR2 YFSETQ. The CDR3 DNA reads TGCGCCAGCAGCCTACTTACCGCGGGCGACGAGCAGTACTTC. This sequence encodes CASSLLTAGDEQYF.

The chain uses TRBV6-6 and TRBJ2-6; D gene uncertain. Germline assignment: CDR1 MNHNY and CDR2 SVGAGI (reference sequence). This CDR3 has 14 amino acids. Trimming left V 7 bases short and J 0 bases short, with 7 bases between. CDR3 in amino acids: CASNPGSGANVLTF. CDR3 DNA: TGTGCCAGCAACCCAGGCTCTGGGGCCAACGTCCTGACTTTC.

The chain recombines TRBV5-1 with TRBJ1-1; 7 bases agree with TRBD1. This CDR3 has 14 amino acids. Germline-derived CDR1 and CDR2 are SGHRS and YFSETQ. J lost 2 bases, V lost 2 bases, and 3 bases had no gene match. For the CDR3, the DNA is TGCGCCAGCAGCTTACAGGGGTCTAACACTGAAGCTTTCTTT. Translated: CASSLQGSNTEAFF. The full variable domain, in which reference TRBV5-1 and TRBJ1-1 provide the parts outside the CDR3, is KAGVTQTPRYLIKTRGQQVTLSCSPISGHRSVSWYQQTPGQGLQFLFEYFSETQRNKGNFPGRFSGRQFSNSRSEMNVSTLELGDSALYLCASSLQGSNTEAFFGQGTRLTVV.

The rearrangement links TRBV11-3 to TRBJ2-2; no definite D call. The length of the CDR3 is 14 residues. Trimming took 5 bases from V and 7 from J, leaving 14 bases between them. Germline loops: CDR1 SGHNT, CDR2 YENEEA. The CDR3 loop reads CASSPRSVHGELFF. The CDR3 DNA reads TGTGCCAGCAGCCCCAGATCGGTACACGGGGAGCTGTTTTTT.

This chain connects TRBV13 to TRBJ2-5; 7 bases line up with TRBD1. The CDR3 length is 15 residues. J was trimmed by 0 bases and V by 0 bases; bases with no gene match: 1. Germline V CDR1 and CDR2: PRHDT, FYEKMQ (reference sequence). The CDR3 DNA is TGTGCCAGCAGCTTAGGGCAGGGGGACCAAGAGACCCAGTACTTC. Protein: CASSLGQGDQETQYF.

Concerning this clone: This specimen includes other DNA sequences encoding the same CDR3. The rearrangement uses TRBV2 and TRBJ1-4; 11 bases fit TRBD1. Germline values: CDR1 SNHLY, CDR2 FYNNEI. This CDR3 spans 16 amino acids. V dropped 6 bases and J dropped 2; count of bases not matched to a gene: 5. DNA for the CDR3: TGTGCCAGCAGGGGACAGGGGGTAGCGACTAATGAAAAACTGTTTTTT. It specifies CASRGQGVATNEKLFF. Filled out from reference TRBV2 and TRBJ1-4, the complete variable domain reads EPEVTQTPSHQVTQMGQEVILRCVPISNHLYFYWYRQILGQKVEFLVSFYNNEISEKSEIFDDQFSVERPDGSNFTLKIRSTKLEDSAMYFCASRGQGVATNEKLFFGSGTQLSVL.

The CDR3 spells CASSSYGELFF. CDR3 nucleotide sequence: TGCGCCAGCAGCTCATACGGGGAGCTGTTTTTT. The rearrangement uses TRBV5-1 and TRBJ2-2; D not resolved. The CDR3 sequence is 11 residues long. Trimming removed 3 bases at V and 7 bases at J, with 4 bases between. Germline CDR1 is SGHRS and CDR2 is YFSETQ.

This chain links TRBV11-2 with TRBJ1-1; TRBD1 matches 12 bases. With 4 bases clipped from V and 1 base from J, the junction kept 13 bases outside the gene matches. The CDR3 runs 19 residues. Germline V gene sequence: CDR1 SGHAT, CDR2 FQNNGV. The CDR3 sequence is CASSSLRDRGRNRNTEAFF. CDR3 coding DNA: TGTGCCAGCAGCTCTCTCCGGGACAGGGGGCGAAATAGGAACACTGAAGCTTTCTTT.

The chain has TRBV18 and TRBJ2-6; D is possibly TRBD1 (5 bases). Germline V gene lookup returns CDR1 KGHSH and CDR2 LQKENI. This CDR3 region has 17 residues. The V gene lost 0 bases and the J gene lost 2 bases, with 11 bases spanning the gap. DNA of the CDR3: TGTGCCAGCTCACCACCGGTTGGGGCGGCTGGGGCCAACGTCCTGACTTTC. It specifies CASSPPVGAAGANVLTF.

V gene TRBV18 combines with J gene TRBJ2-5, with 8 nucleotides matching TRBD1. With V trimmed by 2 bases and J by 4 bases, 9 bases remained unmatched. The CDR3 has 16 amino acids. The germline V gene has CDR1 KGHSH and CDR2 LQKENI. The CDR3 loop is CASSPGGTGEGETQYF. The CDR3 DNA reads as TGTGCCAGCTCACCAGGAGGGACAGGAGAGGGAGAGACCCAGTACTTC.

In this sample, this clone turned up once. The J gene is TRBJ2-5, the V gene TRBV7-2, with 7 bases fitting TRBD1. The CDR3 sequence is 13 residues long. J was trimmed by 4 bases and V by 5 bases; bases with no gene match: 4. Per the germline V gene, CDR1 is SGHTA and CDR2 is FQGNSA. The CDR3 DNA sequence: TGTGCCAGCAGCCCGGGACAGCGAGAGACCCAGTACTTC. The encoded protein is CASSPGQRETQYF.

The chain couples TRBV29-1 to TRBJ2-3; D might be TRBD1 or TRBD2, each matching 5 bases. V lost 6 bases, J lost 1 base, and 17 bases lay in between. Germline lookup yields CDR1 SQVTM and CDR2 ANQGSEA. The CDR3 has 15 amino acids. The CDR3 loop reads CSVLRDGVGTDTQYF. The CDR3 coding sequence is TGCAGCGTACTCCGGGACGGAGTAGGCACAGATACGCAGTATTTT.

The chain combines TRBV7-6 with TRBJ2-1; 7 bases are a match to TRBD2. Germline-derived CDR1 and CDR2 are SGHVS and FNYEAQ. This CDR3 has 14 residues. Trimming cost V 2 bases and J 5 bases; bases outside gene matches: 3. CDR3 sequence: CASSLRRGNNEQFF. The CDR3 region has the DNA TGTGCCAGCAGCTTACGGCGGGGGAACAATGAGCAGTTCTTC.

The CDR3 DNA follows: TGTGCCAGCAATCGGCAGGACACTGAAGCTTTCTTT. It yields the protein CASNRQDTEAFF. The genes are TRBV2 and TRBJ1-1; D call uncertain. Between the trimmed V and J ends, which lost 7 bases and 3 bases, there was a span of 9 bases. Germline CDR1 and CDR2: SNHLY and FYNNEI. The CDR3 has 12 residues.

V is TRBV5-6 and J is TRBJ1-3; possibly TRBD1 for D (5 bases). CDR1 is SGHDT and CDR2 is YYEEEE in the germline V gene. This CDR3 has 13 residues. With 4 bases removed from V and 4 bases from J, the gap between germline ends came to 9 bases. CDR3 sequence reads: CASSLGRGNTIYF. CDR3 DNA: TGTGCCAGCAGCCTGGGACGGGGAAACACCATATATTTT.

V is TRBV29-1 and J is TRBJ1-6; possibly TRBD1 for D (5 bases). V lost 6 bases and J 0 bases, leaving 9 bases between the germline ends. The CDR3 covers 14 residues. The germline V gene encodes CDR1 SQVTM and CDR2 ANQGSEA. The CDR3: CSVRQSSYNSPLHF. Here the CDR3 DNA reads TGCAGCGTCCGACAGAGCTCCTATAATTCACCCCTCCACTTT. The full variable domain, rest sourced from reference TRBV29-1 and TRBJ1-6, is SAVISQKPSRDICQRGTSLTIQCQVDSQVTMMFWYRQQPGQSLTLIATANQGSEATYESGFVIDKFPISRPNLTFSTLTVSNMSPEDSSIYLCSVRQSSYNSPLHFGNGTRLTVT.

This clone came up many times. The chain joins TRBV6-5 to TRBJ1-2; 8 bases are a match to TRBD1. Per germline, CDR1 MNHEY and CDR2 SVGAGI. There are 16 residues in the CDR3. Trimming cost V 2 bases and J 7 bases; bases outside gene matches: 12. This CDR3 reads CASSYDTIQGAAGYTF. The CDR3 nucleotides are TGTGCCAGCAGTTACGATACTATTCAGGGGGCGGCTGGCTACACCTTC.

This chain links TRBV5-6 with TRBJ2-7; D is possibly TRBD1 or TRBD2 (5 bases each). V dropped 5 bases and J dropped 3 bases, with 15 bases sitting between them. Per the germline V gene, CDR1 is SGHDT and CDR2 is YYEEEE. The CDR3 is 14 residues long. CDR3 loop: CASSILTGRYEQYF. In nucleotides, the CDR3 is TGTGCCAGCAGTATCCTCACGGGGCGCTACGAGCAGTACTTC.

V usage is TRBV10-3 and J usage is TRBJ1-2, with D possibly matching TRBD1 (6 bases). CDR3 length equals 15 residues. Germline CDR1 is ENHRY and CDR2 is SYGVKD. The germline V and J ends were trimmed by 3 bases and 4 bases, with 15 bases remaining between them. Here the CDR3 reads CAISDDGRGGYGYTF. The CDR3, as DNA: TGTGCCATCAGTGACGACGGCAGGGGCGGCTATGGCTACACCTTC.

This clone was seen only a few times. The J gene is TRBJ1-3, the V gene TRBV19, with D unclear. The germline V gene has CDR1 LNHDA and CDR2 SQIVND (reference sequence). The length of the CDR3 is 16 residues. V was trimmed by 5 bases and J by 2 bases, leaving 16 bases between them. CDR3 residues: CASSPSDGRTGNTIYF. The CDR3 DNA is TGTGCCAGTAGTCCTAGTGATGGGCGGACTGGAAACACCATATATTTT.

The rearrangement links TRBV27 to TRBJ1-5, with D tentatively TRBD1 (6 bases). CDR3 length: 15 residues. Deletions cut 3 bases from V and 2 bases from J, with 11 bases between. Germline lookup yields CDR1 MNHEY and CDR2 SMNVEV (reference sequence). The CDR3 reads CASSFRGGGNQPQHF. The CDR3 DNA reads TGTGCCAGCAGTTTCAGGGGCGGGGGCAATCAGCCCCAGCATTTT.

The rearrangement joins TRBV7-2 to TRBJ2-7, with TRBD1 as a possible D gene (6 bases). The CDR3 loop spans 16 amino acids. CDR1 and CDR2 (germline): SGHTA, FQGNSA. Trimming pared 2 bases from V and 6 bases from J, leaving 20 bases between. The CDR3 DNA follows: TGTGCCAGCAGCTTATCGGGGAGACAGGCCGCGGGCGAGCAGTACTTC. This sequence encodes CASSLSGRQAAGEQYF.